One and the same sample provided the 8 T cell receptor beta chains below, sequenced in a study of technical replicates of blood from a handful of donors. Measured with immunoSEQ multiplex PCR; TCRdb has only the in-frame clones, and not every one. The sample lists 60,000 or so clones, 85% to 90% seen once, with 5.2% in the top ten. The source material was PBMCs. These receptors came from a human donor in good health. Some clones in this sample may be carry-over from other donors' samples.

V usage is TRBV27 and J usage is TRBJ1-2; 8 bases map to TRBD1. Germline V gene data show CDR1 as MNHEY and CDR2 as SMNVEV (reference sequence). With 5 bases clipped from V and 4 bases from J, the junction kept 9 bases outside the gene matches. This CDR3 contains 15 residues. The CDR3 protein is CASSPRDRPTYGYTF. DNA of the CDR3: TGTGCCAGCAGTCCACGGGACAGGCCTACCTATGGCTACACCTTC.

Only one count was recorded for this clone. This chain uses TRBV5-6 with TRBJ2-4; 7 bases fit TRBD2. The CDR3 runs 16 residues. V lost 3 bases, J lost 6 bases, and 12 bases stayed unmatched. Germline CDR1 is SGHDT and CDR2 is YYEEEE. The CDR3 loop is CASSWNRGETANIQYF. The CDR3 coding sequence is TGTGCCAGCAGCTGGAATCGGGGGGAAACGGCAAACATTCAGTACTTC.

This sequence joins TRBV15 and TRBJ1-1; weak D call: TRBD1 (5 bases). Trimming stripped 4 bases from V and 6 bases from J, with 15 bases between. CDR3 length equals 14 residues. Per germline, CDR1 LNHNV and CDR2 YYDKDF (reference sequence). This CDR3 reads CATSKGRGGAEAFF. The CDR3 DNA reads as TGTGCCACCAGCAAAGGGCGGGGAGGGGCTGAAGCTTTCTTT.

The rearrangement uses TRBV19 and TRBJ1-1; 7 bases agree with TRBD1. The CDR3 consists of 14 residues. Germline loops: CDR1 LNHDA, CDR2 SQIVND (reference sequence). V lost 3 bases, J lost 3 bases, and 4 bases stayed unmatched. The CDR3 here is CASSIRQGDTEAFF. CDR3 in DNA: TGTGCCAGTAGTATTCGGCAGGGGGACACTGAAGCTTTCTTT.

V is TRBV6-5 and J is TRBJ2-5; TRBD2 agrees at 9 bases. The germline gives CDR1 MNHEY, CDR2 SVGAGI. The CDR3 consists of 15 residues. V gave up 4 bases and J gave up 0 bases; unmatched junction bases: 3. CDR3 amino acids: CASSWTSAHQETQYF. The CDR3 DNA reads as TGTGCCAGCAGTTGGACTAGCGCCCACCAAGAGACCCAGTACTTC.

The chain employs TRBV7-9 and TRBJ2-1; tentatively, D is TRBD2 (9 bases). Per germline, CDR1 SEHNR and CDR2 FQNEAQ (reference sequence). CDR3 length: 14 amino acids. V dropped 4 bases and J dropped 14 bases, with 21 bases sitting between them. The CDR3 loop is CASSSWSSGGQEFF. CDR3 DNA: TGTGCCAGCAGCTCTTGGAGTAGCGGGGGACAGGAGTTCTTC.

The rearrangement uses TRBV4-3 and TRBJ2-7; D call uncertain. V dropped 1 base and J dropped 5 bases, with 12 bases sitting between them. CDR3 size: 14 residues. Germline V gives CDR1 LGHNA, CDR2 YSLEER. The CDR3 nucleotides read TGCGCCAGCAGCCAAGCAGTCGGGTTCGACGAGCAGTACTTC. This gives the protein CASSQAVGFDEQYF.

The chain has TRBV7-9 and TRBJ2-3; the D is unclear. V lost 2 bases and J 2 bases, leaving 11 bases between the germline ends. The CDR3 consists of 15 residues. In germline, CDR1 is SEHNR, CDR2 FQNEAQ (reference sequence). In DNA form, the CDR3 reads TGTGCCAGCAGCTTAATCGGAGAGGCCACAGATACGCAGTATTTT. It translates to CASSLIGEATDTQYF.